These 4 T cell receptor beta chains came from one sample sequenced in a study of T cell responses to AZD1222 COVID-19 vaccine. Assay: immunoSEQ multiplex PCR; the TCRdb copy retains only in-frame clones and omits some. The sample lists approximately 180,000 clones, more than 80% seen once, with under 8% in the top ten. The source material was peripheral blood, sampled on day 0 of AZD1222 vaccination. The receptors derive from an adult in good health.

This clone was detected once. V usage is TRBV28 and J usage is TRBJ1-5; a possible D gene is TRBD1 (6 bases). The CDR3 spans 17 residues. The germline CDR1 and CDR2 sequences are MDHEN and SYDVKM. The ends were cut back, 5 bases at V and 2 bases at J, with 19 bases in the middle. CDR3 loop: CASSTTGGGRGNQPQHF. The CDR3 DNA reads TGTGCCAGCAGTACCACCGGCGGGGGGCGAGGCAATCAGCCCCAGCATTTT.

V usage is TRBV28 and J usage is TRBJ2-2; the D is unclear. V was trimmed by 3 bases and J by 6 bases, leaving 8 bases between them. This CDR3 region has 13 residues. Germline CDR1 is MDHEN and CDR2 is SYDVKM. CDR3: CASSFRTAGELFF. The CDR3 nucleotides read TGTGCCAGCAGTTTTCGGACCGCCGGGGAGCTGTTTTTT.

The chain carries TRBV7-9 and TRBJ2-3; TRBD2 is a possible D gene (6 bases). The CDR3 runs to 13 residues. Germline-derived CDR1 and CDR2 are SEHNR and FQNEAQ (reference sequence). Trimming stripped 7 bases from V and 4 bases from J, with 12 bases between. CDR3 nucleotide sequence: TGTGCCAGCACCACGGGAGCTGCAGATACGCAGTATTTT. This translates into CASTTGAADTQYF.

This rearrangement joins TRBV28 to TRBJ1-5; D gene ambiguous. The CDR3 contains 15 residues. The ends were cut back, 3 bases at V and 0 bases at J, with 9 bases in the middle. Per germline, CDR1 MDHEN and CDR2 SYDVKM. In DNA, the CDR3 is TGTGCCAGCAGTTTGCCCGACAATAGCAATCAGCCCCAGCATTTT. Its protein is CASSLPDNSNQPQHF.